One and the same sample provided the 27 T cell receptor beta chains below, sequenced in a study of blood T cell repertoires in COVID-19. Repertoires were generated with immunoSEQ multiplex PCR, while TCRdb's copy carries only in-frame clones and drops some. The sample lists 150,000 to 200,000 clones; 80% were seen once. Sequencing was done on a sample of PBMCs or T cells enriched from blood (not recorded which). The receptors originated from a man aged 55-75 years who had been exposed to COVID-19.

This chain links TRBV3-1 (or the pseudogene TRBV3-2) with TRBJ2-7, with D possibly being TRBD2 (5 bases). Per the germline V gene, CDR1 is LGHDT and CDR2 is YNNKEL (reference sequence). The germline V and J ends were trimmed by 0 bases and 0 bases, with 9 bases remaining between them. The CDR3 sequence is 15 residues long. The CDR3 protein is CASSQDCEGSYEQYF. The CDR3 DNA is TGTGCCAGCAGCCAAGATTGCGAGGGCTCCTACGAGCAGTACTTC.

The chain employs TRBV11-2 and TRBJ1-3; D is perhaps TRBD1 (5 bases). Germline loops: CDR1 SGHAT, CDR2 FQNNGV. The V end was cut by 3 bases, the J end by 2 bases, with 14 bases between. The CDR3 has 16 residues. CDR3 in amino acids: CASSLLPGRTGNTIYF. The CDR3 DNA is TGTGCCAGCAGCTTGTTGCCAGGGAGGACTGGAAACACCATATATTTT.

This chain connects TRBV30 to TRBJ2-1; no reliable D call. From germline, CDR1 is GTSNPN and CDR2 SVGIG (reference sequence). Trimming stripped 0 bases from V and 3 bases from J, with 12 bases between. The CDR3 length is 15 residues. CDR3 DNA: TGTGCCTGGAGTGTCATAAGTCGGTTCTACAATGAGCAGTTCTTC. Residues: CAWSVISRFYNEQFF.

V gene TRBV11-2 combines with J gene TRBJ2-5; 8 bases map to TRBD1. Germline trimming cut 5 bases from V and 4 bases from J; bases unmatched to any gene: 9. Germline CDR1 is SGHAT and CDR2 is FQNNGV. The CDR3 spans 15 residues. CDR3 nucleotides: TGTGCCAGCAGCCCCATCCCCGGGACAGGAGAGACCCAGTACTTC. Its translation is CASSPIPGTGETQYF.

The chain joins TRBV24-1 to TRBJ2-7; 10 bases fit TRBD1. The junction had 4 bases not matched to a gene; V was cut back by 4 bases and J by 2 bases. Germline V gene lookup returns CDR1 KGHDR and CDR2 SFDVKD. The CDR3 loop spans 15 amino acids. The CDR3 spells CATSDRDRGTYEQYF. The CDR3 DNA reads as TGTGCCACCAGTGACAGGGACAGGGGAACCTACGAGCAGTACTTC.

V is TRBV28 and J is TRBJ1-1; no clear D. The V gene lost 3 bases and the J gene lost 1 base, with 9 bases spanning the gap. Germline V gene lookup returns CDR1 MDHEN and CDR2 SYDVKM. The CDR3 is 14 amino acids. CDR3 in DNA: TGTGCCAGCAGTTTGGCCGGAGCGAACACTGAAGCTTTCTTT. Residues: CASSLAGANTEAFF.

The V and J genes are TRBV19 and TRBJ1-1; no firm D call. The CDR3 is 13 residues long. V dropped 0 bases and J dropped 3 bases, with 5 bases sitting between them. Germline V CDR1 and CDR2: LNHDA, SQIVND (reference sequence). In nucleotides, the CDR3 is TGTGCCAGTAGTATAGATCCCGACACTGAAGCTTTCTTT. This sequence encodes CASSIDPDTEAFF.

V and J are TRBV6-5 and TRBJ2-3; TRBD2 aligns across 10 bases. Germline CDR1 MNHEY, CDR2 SVGAGI. CDR3 size: 15 residues. V lost 2 bases, J lost 4 bases, and 3 bases stayed unmatched. Here the CDR3 DNA reads TGTGCCAGCAGTTACCGGCTAGCGGGAGCAGATACGCAGTATTTT. It translates to CASSYRLAGADTQYF.

V is TRBV6-5 and J is TRBJ1-5, with TRBD1 identical over 9 bases. CDR1 MNHEY and CDR2 SVGAGI come from the germline V gene. Germline trimming cut 7 bases from V and 7 bases from J; bases unmatched to any gene: 11. The CDR3 totals 15 residues. The DNA of the CDR3 is TGTGCCAGCAATCCGGTAGACAGGGGGAGACAGCCCCAGCATTTT. It specifies CASNPVDRGRQPQHF.

The rearrangement uses TRBV27 and TRBJ1-5; D possibly corresponds to TRBD1 (5 bases). From germline, CDR1 is MNHEY and CDR2 SMNVEV (reference sequence). This CDR3 is built from 13 residues. Trimming pared 8 bases from V and 4 bases from J, leaving 12 bases between. Here the CDR3 reads CASWTGGNQPQHF. CDR3 DNA sequence: TGTGCCAGCTGGACCGGGGGTAATCAGCCCCAGCATTTT.

The gene calls are TRBV6-5 and TRBJ2-7, with D possibly being TRBD2 (6 bases). Trimming removed 7 bases at V and 3 bases at J, with 19 bases between. The germline gives CDR1 MNHEY, CDR2 SVGAGI. CDR3 length: 15 residues. CDR3 bases: TGTGCCAGCAACACGGTGCGGGACCCCGGCTACGAGCAGTACTTC. Protein sequence: CASNTVRDPGYEQYF.

The chain has TRBV11-2 and TRBJ2-1; 9 nucleotides match TRBD2. The V segment lost 1 base and the J segment 2 bases; nucleotides outside the gene matches: 3. Looked up from germline, CDR1 is SGHAT and CDR2 is FQNNGV. This CDR3 comprises 16 residues. The chain's CDR3 is CASSLVAGAAYNEQFF. As DNA, the CDR3 is TGTGCCAGCAGCTTAGTAGCGGGAGCTGCCTACAATGAGCAGTTCTTC.

The table lists this clone with a few counts. This sequence joins TRBV7-2 and TRBJ1-5; D not certain. The CDR3 has 12 residues. The germline V gene has CDR1 SGHTA and CDR2 FQGNSA. V gave up 0 bases and J gave up 6 bases, with 3 bases separating them. Written as DNA, the CDR3 is TGTGCCAGCAGCTTAGCCGGTCAGCCCCAGCATTTT. Residues: CASSLAGQPQHF.

This chain connects TRBV30 to TRBJ1-1; TRBD1 matches 10 bases. Germline assignment: CDR1 GTSNPN and CDR2 SVGIG (reference sequence). Losses at the gene ends were 2 bases for V and 0 bases for J; bases not matched to a gene: 3. The CDR3 totals 15 residues. CDR3 DNA sequence: TGTGCCTGGAGTCCGGGACAGGGGATGAACACTGAAGCTTTCTTT. It translates to CAWSPGQGMNTEAFF.

This chain connects TRBV15 to TRBJ2-3; 9 bases line up with TRBD1. This CDR3 region has 15 residues. Germline CDR1 is LNHNV and CDR2 is YYDKDF (reference sequence). Trimming cost V 4 bases and J 5 bases; bases outside gene matches: 7. CDR3 sequence (DNA): TGTGCCACCAGCACAGGCGTGGGACAGGGAGATACGCAGTATTTT. Translated, it gives CATSTGVGQGDTQYF.

The chain uses TRBV7-2 and TRBJ2-5; D gene ambiguous. CDR3 length: 14 residues. V lost 0 bases and J lost 1, with 6 bases in between. Per the germline V gene, CDR1 is SGHTA and CDR2 is FQGNSA. The CDR3 sequence: CASSLAAGQETQYF. The CDR3 region has the DNA TGTGCCAGCAGCTTAGCAGCAGGCCAAGAGACCCAGTACTTC.

This clone was seen a single time. V gene TRBV11-3 combines with J gene TRBJ1-1; D remains unclear. V was clipped by 6 bases and J by 6 bases, with 8 bases between them. The CDR3 is made up of 11 amino acids. Germline V gene data show CDR1 as SGHNT and CDR2 as YENEEA. The CDR3 is CASSVGAEAFF. CDR3 nucleotides: TGTGCCAGCAGTGTGGGCGCTGAAGCTTTCTTT. Full variable domain (remainder filled in from reference TRBV11-3 and TRBJ1-1): EAGVVQSPRYKIIEKKQPVAFWCNPISGHNTLYWYLQNLGQGPELLIRYENEEAVDDSQLPKDRFSAERLKGVDSTLKIQPAELGDSAVYLCASSVGAEAFFGQGTRLTVV.

V and J are TRBV27 and TRBJ2-1; 11 bases map to TRBD2. The ends lost 8 bases at V and 6 bases at J; junction bases unmatched: 15. Germline V lookup: CDR1 MNHEY, CDR2 SMNVEV (reference sequence). The CDR3 covers 17 residues. In DNA, the CDR3 is TGTGCCAGCTGGCGGGGGTCGGCTAGCGGGAGGAGCAATGAGCAGTTCTTC. The encoded protein is CASWRGSASGRSNEQFF.

The J gene is TRBJ2-1, the V gene TRBV11-3; 9 bases fit TRBD1. Trimming took 1 base from V and 5 from J; bases not matched to a gene: 6. This CDR3 contains 16 residues. Germline-derived CDR1 and CDR2 are SGHNT and YENEEA. CDR3 sequence (DNA): TGTGCCAGCAGCTTAGGCCTGGGACAGGGTGACAATGAGCAGTTCTTC. Its protein product is CASSLGLGQGDNEQFF.

This rearrangement joins TRBV9 to TRBJ2-3, with TRBD2 matching over 9 bases. The CDR3 has 17 amino acids. Per the germline V gene, CDR1 is SGDLS and CDR2 is YYNGEE. V shed 4 bases, J shed 6 bases, and the junction held 15 bases outside the gene matches. CDR3 sequence reads: CASSPTPVREGADTQYF. The CDR3 DNA follows: TGTGCCAGCAGCCCCACCCCGGTGCGGGAGGGGGCGGATACGCAGTATTTT.

This chain links TRBV9 with TRBJ2-7, with D perhaps TRBD1 (6 bases). CDR1 and CDR2 (germline): SGDLS, YYNGEE. V lost 3 bases and J 6 bases, leaving 22 bases between the germline ends. The CDR3 spans 16 residues. DNA for the CDR3: TGTGCCAGCAGCGCCCCCCCCGGCAGGGGTACCGCCGAGCAGTACTTC. Amino acid sequence: CASSAPPGRGTAEQYF. Using reference TRBV9 and TRBJ2-7 for the parts outside the CDR3, the full variable domain is DSGVTQTPKHLITATGQRVTLRCSPRSGDLSVYWYQQSLDQGLQFLIQYYNGEERAKGNILERFSAQQFPDLHSELNLSSLELGDSALYFCASSAPPGRGTAEQYFGPGTRLTVT.

The chain carries TRBV7-8 and TRBJ2-3; 8 bases map to TRBD1. The V segment lost 2 bases and the J segment 6 bases; nucleotides outside the gene matches: 4. Germline lookup yields CDR1 SGHVS and CDR2 FQNEAQ. CDR3 length equals 14 residues. This chain's CDR3 is CASSLFRGQDTQYF. CDR3 DNA sequence: TGTGCCAGCAGCTTATTCAGGGGGCAGGATACGCAGTATTTT.

This clone was counted only a few times. This chain connects TRBV11-1 to TRBJ2-7; no firm D call. CDR1 and CDR2 from the germline V gene are SGHAT and FQDESV (reference sequence). V lost 1 base and J 2 bases, leaving 12 bases between the germline ends. The CDR3 spans 15 residues. The CDR3 here is CASSLVASSPYEQYF. The CDR3 nucleotides read TGTGCCAGCAGCTTAGTGGCCTCTTCCCCCTACGAGCAGTACTTC. Together with reference TRBV11-1 and TRBJ2-7, the CDR3 gives the full variable domain: EAEVAQSPRYKITEKSQAVAFWCDPISGHATLYWYRQILGQGPELLVQFQDESVVDDSQLPKDRFSAERLKGVDSTLKIQPAELGDSAMYLCASSLVASSPYEQYFGPGTRLTVT.

This clone was found a few times. The chain carries TRBV9 and TRBJ1-3; D is uncertain. Germline V lookup: CDR1 SGDLS, CDR2 YYNGEE. V was cut by 1 base and J by 1 base, with 6 bases left in between. The CDR3 contains 14 residues. The CDR3 nucleotides are TGTGCCAGCAGCGTACAGGTTTCTGGAAACACCATATATTTT. Its protein product is CASSVQVSGNTIYF.

The chain is built from TRBV5-1 and TRBJ2-1, with D possibly matching TRBD2 (6 bases). CDR1 is SGHRS, CDR2 YFSETQ, per germline. The CDR3 contains 15 residues. V shed 4 bases and J shed 9 bases, with 20 bases lying between them. The CDR3 sequence is CASSHGGTKPSEQFF. CDR3 sequence (DNA): TGCGCCAGCAGCCATGGGGGGACCAAGCCGAGTGAGCAGTTCTTC.

V usage is TRBV21-1 and J usage is TRBJ2-5; the table's D call, TRBD2, was not checked against the DNA. TRBV21-1 is labeled a pseudogene. This CDR3 is built from 15 residues. The CDR3 reads CASSKAGGREETQYF. The CDR3 region has the DNA TGTGCCAGCAGCAAAGCCGGCGGGAGAGAGGAGACCCAGTACTTC.

The chain combines TRBV15 with TRBJ1-5, with D hard to call. Trimming removed 0 bases at V and 5 bases at J, with 14 bases between. Germline V gene sequence: CDR1 LNHNV, CDR2 YYDKDF (reference sequence). The CDR3 covers 16 residues. The DNA for the CDR3 is TGTGCCACCAGCAGAGATGGAGGGCTAAGGGATCAGCCCCAGCATTTT. Translated, it gives CATSRDGGLRDQPQHF.